This T cell receptor (beta chain) was found in a study of blood T cell repertoires in COVID-19. Study details: Italy, Spain and the United States were the sources of the convalescent and acute COVID-19 samples. PBMCs, B-cell-depleted T cells, or T cells were the source of the cDNA or gDNA that made up the material.

Original methodology: Reference gene primer amplification gave nucleated cell count estimates. Clones were sequenced by immunoSEQ multiplex PCR, and TCRdb holds only the in-frame ones, with some missing. The V and J calls and clone size were taken over from that table, and D and trimming were inferred from the DNA. The top ten hold more than 9% of the sample, which has 25,000 to 30,000 clones, around 89% seen once. Germline CDR1 reads MNHEY; CDR2 reads SVGAGI. Trimming shortened V by 9 bases and J by 4 bases, and 12 bases separated the two germline ends. The CDR3 is 13 residues long. Sequenced: peripheral blood. The V and J genes are TRBV6-5 and TRBJ2-2; D is uncertain. The receptor was isolated from a human donor in a cohort sampled during active COVID-19. The CDR3, as DNA: TGTGCCAGTTCGAGAGTCGGCACCGGGGAGCTGTTTTTT. Protein product: CASSRVGTGELFF.